Listed here are 9 T cell receptor beta chains from one sample, sequenced in a study of shared clonotypes between healthy human individuals. Only CD45RO-negative cells positively selected for CCR7 counted as naive CD8 cells, so terminally differentiated effector memory CD45RA+ cells were excluded. Assay used: immunoSEQ multiplex PCR; TCRdb lists only in-frame clones, some missing. The sample carries about 680,000 clones, around 92% recorded once. The specimen was naive CD8+ T cells sorted from blood. The receptor source for this set is a man aged 25-45 years in good health.

The CDR3 coding sequence is TGTGCCAGCAGCGTCCGGGATTACTCTTACCAAGAGACCCAGTACTTC. This encodes CASSVRDYSYQETQYF. The chain employs TRBV9 and TRBJ2-5; possibly TRBD2 for D (5 bases). This CDR3 region has 16 residues. Trimming removed 2 bases at V and 0 bases at J, with 14 bases between. The germline gives CDR1 SGDLS, CDR2 YYNGEE.

This chain uses TRBV10-1 with TRBJ2-3; unclear D gene. V lost 4 bases and J 5 bases, leaving 22 bases between the germline ends. The CDR3 spans 17 residues. CDR1 is WNHNN, CDR2 SYGVQD, per germline (reference sequence). The CDR3 loop reads CASSGPEWNRALDTQYF. The CDR3 DNA follows: TGCGCCAGCAGTGGACCGGAGTGGAATAGGGCATTAGATACGCAGTATTTT.

The CDR3 reads CASSQGTVGERGNYEQYF. Written as DNA, the CDR3 is TGCGCCAGCAGCCAAGGGACTGTGGGGGAGAGGGGAAACTACGAGCAGTACTTC. V usage is TRBV4-1 and J usage is TRBJ2-7; D may correspond to TRBD1 or TRBD2 (5 bases each). The CDR3 extends over 18 amino acids. V gave up 1 base and J gave up 3 bases, with 22 bases separating them. Germline assignment: CDR1 MGHRA and CDR2 YSYEKL.

This rearrangement joins TRBV2 to TRBJ2-4; D perhaps matches TRBD2 (6 bases). Germline CDR1 and CDR2: SNHLY and FYNNEI. CDR3 length: 11 amino acids. The CDR3 here is CVCVGGNIQYF. The CDR3 DNA is TGTGTCTGTGTCGGGGGAAACATTCAGTACTTC.

This clone came up once. The V gene is TRBV2, the J gene TRBJ2-7; 7 nucleotides line up with TRBD2. The CDR3 extends over 14 amino acids. V trimming: 7 bases; J trimming: 7 bases; junction bases outside the gene matches: 13. The V gene's germline CDR1 is SNHLY and CDR2 FYNNEI. Here the CDR3 reads CASKLASSQGEQYF. The CDR3 region has the DNA TGTGCCAGCAAACTAGCGAGTTCTCAAGGAGAGCAGTACTTC.

The chain recombines TRBV28 with TRBJ1-2; D is uncertain. Germline CDR1 MDHEN, CDR2 SYDVKM. The CDR3 length is 19 residues. V was pared by 5 bases and J by 2 bases, with 27 bases between. The CDR3 coding sequence is TGTGCCAGCAGTCCCCGGGTCTTGAGGGAAGGTGGGGAAAACTATGGCTACACCTTC. Protein sequence: CASSPRVLREGGENYGYTF.

The chain uses TRBV7-9 and TRBJ2-7; tentatively, D is TRBD1 or TRBD2 (5 bases each). The CDR3 spans 13 residues. Trimming took off 11 bases at V and 0 bases at J, with 14 bases between the two ends. Germline V gene sequence: CDR1 SEHNR, CDR2 FQNEAQ (reference sequence). The chain's CDR3 is CAASGRNSYEQYF. The CDR3 region has the DNA TGTGCCGCTTCGGGACGGAACTCCTACGAGCAGTACTTC.

This clone was picked up a small number of times. The J gene is TRBJ1-2, the V gene TRBV19; possible D gene TRBD1, 5 bases. CDR1 is LNHDA, CDR2 SQIVND, per germline (reference sequence). V lost 6 bases to trimming and J lost 8 bases, with 22 bases between them. This CDR3 is 15 amino acids long. As DNA, the CDR3 is TGTGCCAGTAGAAACACCCCGACGACAGTGGAGGGCTACACCTTC. This encodes CASRNTPTTVEGYTF.

The V and J genes are TRBV6-5 and TRBJ2-7, with 11 bases fitting TRBD2. This CDR3 is built from 16 residues. Germline values: CDR1 MNHEY, CDR2 SVGAGI. The V segment lost 0 bases and the J segment 2 bases; nucleotides outside the gene matches: 3. CDR3 loop: CASSYSGLAGTYEQYF. The CDR3 region has the DNA TGTGCCAGCAGTTACTCAGGACTAGCGGGCACCTACGAGCAGTACTTC.